This TCR beta chain was documented in a study of shared clonotypes between healthy human individuals. Study outcomes and limitations: Non-shared clonotypes had lower generation probabilities than clonotypes shared by all four sorted-subset donors. Sequencing of the sorted subsets was shown by rarefaction to be incomplete despite large depth.

A note on this clone: Its antigen is as yet unknown.

Produced via immunoSEQ multiplex PCR; TCRdb's table is partial and in-frame only. The data hold 2 million to 2.5 million clones, with around 90% observed a single time. Germline V gene data show CDR1 as MDHEN and CDR2 as SYDVKM. Trimming shortened V by 5 bases and J by 0 bases, and 4 bases separated the two germline ends. This CDR3 contains 12 residues. V usage is TRBV28 and J usage is TRBJ2-5; D is ambiguous. This clonotype was sampled from a man between 18 and 29 years old in good health. Some clones in this sample may be carry-over from other donors' samples. The specimen sequenced was naive CD4+ T cells from PBMCs. The subset is: CD45RA+ positively selected. The CDR3 bases are TGTGCCAGCAGTACCGACCAAGAGACCCAGTACTTC. Translation gives CASSTDQETQYF.